The 25 T cell receptor beta chains presented below share a single source sample, sequenced in a study of blood T cell repertoires in COVID-19. Sequencing used immunoSEQ multiplex PCR; TCRdb keeps in-frame clones, though not all of them. The sample holds 200,000 to 300,000 clones, around 87% seen once. Sequenced material: peripheral blood. The source of these receptors is a woman aged 60-70 years with COVID-19, enrolled during active disease.

This chain connects TRBV27 to TRBJ2-5, with D unresolved. In germline, CDR1 is MNHEY, CDR2 SMNVEV (reference sequence). The CDR3 is made up of 14 amino acids. The V and J ends lost 4 bases and 4 bases respectively, with 13 bases between them. CDR3 nucleotide sequence: TGTGCCAGCAGTTCGCCCTCTAGGCGAGAGACCCAGTACTTC. It codes for CASSSPSRRETQYF.

The gene calls are TRBV24-1 and TRBJ2-1, with TRBD2 matching 10 bases. The CDR3 runs 18 residues. V lost 1 base and J lost 0; bases outside the gene matches: 5. The germline gives CDR1 KGHDR, CDR2 SFDVKD. CDR3 residues: CATSDLTSGVSSYNEQFF. Here the CDR3 DNA reads TGTGCCACCAGTGATTTAACTAGCGGGGTCAGCTCCTACAATGAGCAGTTCTTC.

The chain has TRBV6-2 or TRBV6-3 and TRBJ2-2; 9 nucleotides align to TRBD2. Germline assignment: CDR1 MNHEY and CDR2 SVGEGT. V lost 6 bases to trimming and J lost 3 bases; unmatched junction nucleotides: 5. The CDR3 loop spans 15 amino acids. In DNA form, the CDR3 reads TGTGCCAGCAGCTATAGCGGGAGCTACACCGGGGAGCTGTTTTTT. Its protein product is CASSYSGSYTGELFF.

The chain links TRBV3-1 (or the pseudogene TRBV3-2) to TRBJ2-2; 8 bases align to TRBD1. J lost 3 bases, V lost 1 base, and 7 bases had no gene match. Germline loops: CDR1 LGHDT, CDR2 YNNKEL (reference sequence). The CDR3 has 17 amino acids. The DNA for the CDR3 is TGTGCCAGCAGCCAAGCCCCCAGGGGGCTGCACACCGGGGAGCTGTTTTTT. Protein: CASSQAPRGLHTGELFF.

This sequence joins TRBV19 and TRBJ2-7; 7 nucleotides align to TRBD2. Germline trimming cut 3 bases from V and 6 bases from J; bases unmatched to any gene: 14. The V gene's germline CDR1 is LNHDA and CDR2 SQIVND (reference sequence). This CDR3 comprises 16 residues. The CDR3 DNA follows: TGTGCCAGTAGTATGGCGCGAGGCGGGAGTGGGGTCGAGCAGTACTTC. Its protein product is CASSMARGGSGVEQYF.

The V gene is TRBV24-1, the J gene TRBJ2-1; unclear D gene. The germline gives CDR1 KGHDR, CDR2 SFDVKD. The CDR3 extends over 15 amino acids. Trimming took 4 bases from V and 4 from J, leaving 13 bases between them. CDR3 nucleotides: TGTGCCACCAGTGAGCCTACCCAGAGGTACAATGAGCAGTTCTTC. It specifies CATSEPTQRYNEQFF.

The V gene is TRBV2, the J gene TRBJ1-6; D possibly corresponds to TRBD1 (6 bases). The CDR3 extends over 13 amino acids. V was trimmed by 7 bases and J by 7 bases, leaving 11 bases between them. Germline CDR1 reads SNHLY; CDR2 reads FYNNEI. The CDR3 DNA sequence: TGTGCCAGCACCCAGGGGAACAATTCACCCCTCCACTTT. This sequence encodes CASTQGNNSPLHF. Supplemented by reference TRBV2 and TRBJ1-6, the full variable domain reads EPEVTQTPSHQVTQMGQEVILRCVPISNHLYFYWYRQILGQKVEFLVSFYNNEISEKSEIFDDQFSVERPDGSNFTLKIRSTKLEDSAMYFCASTQGNNSPLHFGNGTRLTVT.

The J gene is TRBJ2-7, the V gene TRBV9; the D gene is possibly TRBD2 (5 bases). The CDR3 is 15 amino acids. The germline CDR1 and CDR2 sequences are SGDLS and YYNGEE. With 0 bases removed from V and 4 bases from J, the gap between germline ends came to 14 bases. CDR3: CASSVAPGLQYEQYF. The CDR3, as DNA: TGTGCCAGCAGCGTAGCTCCAGGACTCCAATACGAGCAGTACTTC.

This rearrangement joins TRBV19 to TRBJ2-1; 8 bases map to TRBD1. CDR1 and CDR2 from the germline V gene are LNHDA and SQIVND (reference sequence). This CDR3 spans 18 amino acids. J was trimmed by 2 bases and V by 1 base; bases with no gene match: 10. The CDR3: CASSIVGRTGNTYNEQFF. In nucleotides, the CDR3 is TGTGCCAGTAGTATAGTAGGCCGGACAGGGAATACCTACAATGAGCAGTTCTTC. The entire variable domain, with the rest obtained from reference TRBV19 and TRBJ2-1, is as follows: DGGITQSPKYLFRKEGQNVTLSCEQNLNHDAMYWYRQDPGQGLRLIYYSQIVNDFQKGDIAEGYSVSREKKESFPLTVTSAQKNPTAFYLCASSIVGRTGNTYNEQFFGPGTRLTVL.

J is TRBJ1-6 and V is TRBV9; 10 bases are a match to TRBD1. The CDR3 contains 16 residues. The J segment lost 7 bases and the V segment lost 5 bases, leaving 9 bases of the junction unmatched. Germline V gives CDR1 SGDLS, CDR2 YYNGEE. The CDR3 DNA follows: TGTGCCAGCAGTGTCTCCGGGACAGGGGTAAATTCACCCCTCCACTTT. Translation gives CASSVSGTGVNSPLHF. Looking up the rest from reference TRBV9 and TRBJ1-6 gives the full variable domain: DSGVTQTPKHLITATGQRVTLRCSPRSGDLSVYWYQQSLDQGLQFLIQYYNGEERAKGNILERFSAQQFPDLHSELNLSSLELGDSALYFCASSVSGTGVNSPLHFGNGTRLTVT.

There are a few counts of this clone. The chain is built from TRBV30 and TRBJ1-1, with 7 positions matching TRBD1. After removal of 5 bases from V and 4 bases from J, the junction contained 7 bases not matched to a gene. CDR3 length: 13 residues. Germline-derived CDR1 and CDR2 are GTSNPN and SVGIG (reference sequence). The CDR3 coding sequence is TGTGCCTGGCGTTTACAGGGGAGCACTGAAGCTTTCTTT. It is translated as CAWRLQGSTEAFF.

The chain links TRBV15 to TRBJ2-7; weak D call: TRBD2 (5 bases). The CDR3 contains 16 residues. CDR1 is LNHNV, CDR2 YYDKDF, per germline (reference sequence). Trimming removed 0 bases from V and 2 bases from J, with 14 bases in between. The CDR3 is CATSRDPWTATYEQYF. CDR3 in DNA: TGTGCCACCAGCAGAGATCCATGGACTGCAACCTACGAGCAGTACTTC.

In this sample, this clone turned up a few times. The chain links TRBV11-2 to TRBJ1-3, with D possibly being TRBD1 (5 bases). The CDR3 spans 14 residues. Germline V gene data show CDR1 as SGHAT and CDR2 as FQNNGV. V lost 3 bases, J lost 0 bases, and 6 bases lay in between. CDR3 residues: CASSLTVSGNTIYF. The CDR3 DNA reads as TGTGCCAGCAGCTTGACAGTCTCTGGAAACACCATATATTTT.

This chain links TRBV28 with TRBJ2-7; the D gene is possibly TRBD2 (6 bases). Trimming took 6 bases from V and 6 from J, leaving 27 bases between them. From germline, CDR1 is MDHEN and CDR2 SYDVKM. The CDR3 is made up of 17 amino acids. DNA of the CDR3: TGTGCCAGCAGAACCCTGCCAGGATCGCGGGATGGTGGCGAGCAGTACTTC. Translated: CASRTLPGSRDGGEQYF.

V and J are TRBV6-2 or TRBV6-3 and TRBJ1-5; D remains ambiguous. Germline CDR1 MNHEY, CDR2 SVGEGT. V shed 1 base and J shed 0 bases, with 4 bases lying between them. The CDR3 runs to 14 residues. CDR3 in amino acids: CASSYLNSNQPQHF. DNA of the CDR3: TGTGCCAGCAGTTACTTAAATAGCAATCAGCCCCAGCATTTT.

The V and J genes are TRBV5-6 and TRBJ1-4; TRBD1 aligns across 7 bases. This CDR3 comprises 16 residues. Germline CDR1 SGHDT, CDR2 YYEEEE. The junction had 9 bases not matched to a gene; V was cut back by 3 bases and J by 4 bases. The CDR3 DNA follows: TGTGCCAGCAGCTACCCCCCAGGGGGTGGTAATGAAAAACTGTTTTTT. Translated: CASSYPPGGGNEKLFF.

The chain has TRBV5-4 and TRBJ2-3; TRBD1 might be the D (5 bases). The CDR3 loop spans 16 amino acids. Deletions cut 1 base from V and 2 bases from J, with 14 bases between. Germline V gene data show CDR1 as SGHNT and CDR2 as YYREEE (reference sequence). CDR3 sequence (DNA): TGTGCCAGCAGCTTGAGAGTCAGGGAAGACACAGATACGCAGTATTTT. This encodes CASSLRVREDTDTQYF.

This rearrangement joins TRBV11-2 to TRBJ1-5, with D perhaps matching TRBD1 (6 bases). Trimming removed 5 bases at V and 4 bases at J, with 9 bases between. Looked up from germline, CDR1 is SGHAT and CDR2 is FQNNGV. The CDR3 is made up of 13 amino acids. The CDR3 is CASSRGQNQPQHF. CDR3 DNA: TGTGCCAGCAGCCGTGGACAGAATCAGCCCCAGCATTTT.

The sample holds a few counts of this clone. This CDR3 is CASSIEQGFGYGYTF. The CDR3 nucleotides are TGTGCCAGCAGTATTGAACAGGGTTTTGGCTATGGCTACACCTTC. The chain employs TRBV28 and TRBJ1-2, with D possibly being TRBD1 (6 bases). V lost 5 bases, J lost 4 bases, and 17 bases lay in between. This CDR3 is 15 amino acids long. CDR1 MDHEN and CDR2 SYDVKM come from the germline V gene.

The gene calls are TRBV6-6 and TRBJ1-5, with a weak D call TRBD1 (6 bases). CDR3 size: 17 residues. The V end was cut by 5 bases, the J end by 0 bases, with 17 bases between. Looked up from germline, CDR1 is MNHNY and CDR2 is SVGAGI (reference sequence). In DNA form, the CDR3 reads TGTGCCAGCAGTCTCCCCCGGACAGACCCTAGCAATCAGCCCCAGCATTTT. Residues: CASSLPRTDPSNQPQHF.

The chain has TRBV19 and TRBJ2-5, with TRBD2 as a possible D gene (6 bases). CDR3 length: 14 amino acids. The V and J ends lost 6 bases and 1 base respectively, with 12 bases between them. Germline V gives CDR1 LNHDA, CDR2 SQIVND (reference sequence). The CDR3 nucleotides are TGTGCCAGTAGGTCCTTAGCGGTCCAAGAGACCCAGTACTTC. It translates to CASRSLAVQETQYF.

The chain carries TRBV28 and TRBJ2-7, with a weak D call TRBD2 (5 bases). Germline V gene lookup returns CDR1 MDHEN and CDR2 SYDVKM. V shed 2 bases and J shed 5 bases, with 13 bases lying between them. This CDR3 is built from 14 residues. The CDR3 region is CASSLQGLPDEQYF. CDR3 DNA: TGTGCCAGCAGTTTACAAGGACTCCCCGACGAGCAGTACTTC. Complete variable domain (other parts from reference TRBV28 and TRBJ2-7): DVKVTQSSRYLVKRTGEKVFLECVQDMDHENMFWYRQDPGLGLRLIYFSYDVKMKEKGDIPEGYSVSREKKERFSLILESASTNQTSMYLCASSLQGLPDEQYFGPGTRLTVT.

The J gene is TRBJ2-1, the V gene TRBV2, with D possibly matching TRBD2 (5 bases). Trimming stripped 7 bases from V and 5 bases from J, with 21 bases between. From germline, CDR1 is SNHLY and CDR2 FYNNEI. The CDR3 spans 16 residues. CDR3 in DNA: TGTGCCAGCATCCGCGAGTGGAGTGGGAGCCACAATGAGCAGTTCTTC. It codes for CASIREWSGSHNEQFF.

CDR3 in DNA: TGTGCCAGCAGCTCCTTCACAGATACGCAGTATTTT. It is translated as CASSSFTDTQYF. The V call is TRBV5-4, the J call TRBJ2-3; D gene ambiguous. The CDR3 is 12 amino acids. Trimming cost V 3 bases and J 2 bases, with 4 bases left between them. Germline values: CDR1 SGHNT, CDR2 YYREEE (reference sequence).

CDR3: CASSLRPRSNEQFF. CDR3 sequence (DNA): TGTGCCAGCAGTTTACGTCCCCGGAGCAATGAGCAGTTCTTC. This chain connects TRBV27 to TRBJ2-1; no definite D call. Trimming shortened V by 2 bases and J by 6 bases, and 11 bases separated the two germline ends. Germline V gives CDR1 MNHEY, CDR2 SMNVEV (reference sequence). The CDR3 runs 14 residues.